This entry is about one T cell receptor beta chain. This sample stems from a study of control samples from healthy donors and cancer patients. CDR1 SGHTA and CDR2 FQGTGA come from the germline V gene. The CDR3 has 14 amino acids. V lost 3 bases, J lost 5 bases, and 13 bases lay in between. Measured with immunoSEQ multiplex PCR; TCRdb has only the in-frame clones, and not every one. The data contain some 71,000 clones, roughly 89% of them singletons. The rearrangement joins TRBV7-3 to TRBJ2-5; the D call may be TRBD1 or TRBD2 (6 bases each). This clonotype was sampled from a man in his sixties with colorectal cancer. The sample taken for sequencing was PBMCs. The CDR3 coding sequence is TGTGCCAGCAGCTTGGGGGGCCTAGGGGAGACCCAGTACTTC. Protein: CASSLGGLGETQYF.